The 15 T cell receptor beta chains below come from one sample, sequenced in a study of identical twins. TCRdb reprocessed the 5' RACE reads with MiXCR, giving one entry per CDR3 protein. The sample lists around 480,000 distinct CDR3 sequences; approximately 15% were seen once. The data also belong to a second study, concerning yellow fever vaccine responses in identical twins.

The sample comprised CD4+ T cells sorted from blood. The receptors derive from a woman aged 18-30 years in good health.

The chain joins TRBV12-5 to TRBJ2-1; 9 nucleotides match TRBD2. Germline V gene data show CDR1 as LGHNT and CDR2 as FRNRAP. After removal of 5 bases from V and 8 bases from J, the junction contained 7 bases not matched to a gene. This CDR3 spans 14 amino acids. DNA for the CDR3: TGTGCTAGTGGTCGCGCGGGGGGGGCCGATGAGCAGTTCTTC. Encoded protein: CASGRAGGADEQFF.

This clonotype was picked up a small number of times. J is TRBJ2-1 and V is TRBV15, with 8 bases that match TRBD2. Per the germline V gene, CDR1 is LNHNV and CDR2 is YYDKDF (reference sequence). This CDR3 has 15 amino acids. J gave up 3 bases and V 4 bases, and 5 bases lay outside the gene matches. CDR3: CATSKILAVYNEQFF. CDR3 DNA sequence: TGTGCCACCAGCAAGATACTAGCGGTCTACAATGAGCAGTTCTTC. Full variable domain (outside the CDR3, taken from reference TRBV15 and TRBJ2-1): DAMVIQNPRYQVTQFGKPVTLSCSQTLNHNVMYWYQQKSSQAPKLLFHYYDKDFNNEADTPDNFQSRRPNTSFCFLDIRSPGLGDTAMYLCATSKILAVYNEQFFGPGTRLTVL.

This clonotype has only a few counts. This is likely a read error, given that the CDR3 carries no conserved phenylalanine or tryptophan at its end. The CDR3 loop reads CASSSRLGSYNEQFL. DNA for the CDR3: TGCGCCAGCAGCTCCCGCTTGGGCTCCTACAATGAGCAGTTCCTC. The rearrangement joins TRBV5-1 to TRBJ2-1; no clear D gene. Deletions cut 3 bases from V and 0 bases from J, with 10 bases between. This CDR3 is built from 15 residues. The germline V gene encodes CDR1 SGHRS and CDR2 YFSETQ.

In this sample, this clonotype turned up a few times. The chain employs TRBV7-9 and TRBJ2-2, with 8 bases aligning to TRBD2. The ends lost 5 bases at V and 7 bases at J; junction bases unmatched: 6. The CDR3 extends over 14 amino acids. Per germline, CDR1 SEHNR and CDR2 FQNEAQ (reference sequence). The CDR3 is CASSGLAGLGELFF. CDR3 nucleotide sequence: TGTGCCAGCAGCGGTCTAGCGGGTCTCGGGGAGCTGTTTTTT.

CDR3 residues: CASSRPSYNSPLHF. The CDR3 DNA is TGTGCCAGCAGCCGCCCCTCCTATAATTCACCCCTCCACTTT. The chain has TRBV7-2 and TRBJ1-6; D is ambiguous. Germline CDR1 reads SGHTA; CDR2 reads FQGNSA. The length of the CDR3 is 14 residues. The V end was cut by 5 bases, the J end by 0 bases, with 5 bases between.

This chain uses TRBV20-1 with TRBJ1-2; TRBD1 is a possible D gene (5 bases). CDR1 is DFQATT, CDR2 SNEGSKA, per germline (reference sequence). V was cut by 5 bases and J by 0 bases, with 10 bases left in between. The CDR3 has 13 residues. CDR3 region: CSAPQESNYGYTF. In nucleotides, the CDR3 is TGCAGTGCTCCACAGGAGTCTAACTATGGCTACACCTTC.

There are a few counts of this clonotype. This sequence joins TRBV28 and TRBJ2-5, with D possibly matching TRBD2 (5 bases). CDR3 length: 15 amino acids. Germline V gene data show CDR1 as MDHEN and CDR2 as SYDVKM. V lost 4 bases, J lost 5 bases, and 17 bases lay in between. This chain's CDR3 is CASSSPDRRGETQYF. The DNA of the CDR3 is TGTGCCAGCAGTTCCCCGGACCGCCGAGGGGAGACCCAGTACTTC.

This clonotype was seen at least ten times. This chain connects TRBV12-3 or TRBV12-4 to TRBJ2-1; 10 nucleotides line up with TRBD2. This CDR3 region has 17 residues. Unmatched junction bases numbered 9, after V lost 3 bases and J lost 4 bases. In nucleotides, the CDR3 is TGTGCCAGCAGTTTCATCACAGGGACTAGCGCTTACAATGAGCAGTTCTTC. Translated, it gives CASSFITGTSAYNEQFF.

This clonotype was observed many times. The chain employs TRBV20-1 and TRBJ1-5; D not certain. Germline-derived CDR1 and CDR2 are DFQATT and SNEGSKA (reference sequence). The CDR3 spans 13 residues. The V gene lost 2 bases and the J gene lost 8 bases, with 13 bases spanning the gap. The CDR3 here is CSARHVDSEPQHF. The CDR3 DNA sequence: TGCAGTGCTAGACACGTGGACTCGGAGCCCCAGCATTTT.

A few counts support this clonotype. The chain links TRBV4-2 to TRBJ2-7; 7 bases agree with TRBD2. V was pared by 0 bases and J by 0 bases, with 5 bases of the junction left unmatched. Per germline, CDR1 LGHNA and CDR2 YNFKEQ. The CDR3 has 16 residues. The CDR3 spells CASSQDLAAVSYEQYF. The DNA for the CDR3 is TGTGCCAGCAGCCAAGACCTAGCGGCCGTCTCCTACGAGCAGTACTTC.

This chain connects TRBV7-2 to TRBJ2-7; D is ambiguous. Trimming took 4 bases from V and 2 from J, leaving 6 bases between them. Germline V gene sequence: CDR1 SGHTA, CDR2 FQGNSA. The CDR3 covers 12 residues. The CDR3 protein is CASSSLTYEQYF. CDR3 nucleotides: TGTGCCAGCAGCTCCCTTACCTACGAGCAGTACTTC.

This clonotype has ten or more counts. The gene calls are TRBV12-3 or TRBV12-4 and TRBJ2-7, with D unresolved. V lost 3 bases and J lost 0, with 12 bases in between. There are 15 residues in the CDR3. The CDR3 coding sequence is TGTGCCAGCAGTTTCCTAGGCCAGACCTCCTACGAGCAGTACTTC. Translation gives CASSFLGQTSYEQYF.

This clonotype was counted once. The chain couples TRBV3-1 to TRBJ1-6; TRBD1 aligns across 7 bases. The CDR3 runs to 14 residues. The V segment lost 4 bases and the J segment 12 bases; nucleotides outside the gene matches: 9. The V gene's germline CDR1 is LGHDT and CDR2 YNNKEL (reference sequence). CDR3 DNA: TGTGCCAGCAGCCCAGAAATAGCAGGGGGACCCCTCCACTTT. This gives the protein CASSPEIAGGPLHF.

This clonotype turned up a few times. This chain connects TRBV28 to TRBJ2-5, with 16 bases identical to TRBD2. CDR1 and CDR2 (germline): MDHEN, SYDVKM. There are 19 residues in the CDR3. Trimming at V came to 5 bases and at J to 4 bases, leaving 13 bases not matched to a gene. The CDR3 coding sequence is TGTGCCAGCAGTAGCACCGGGACTAGCGGGGGGGACGTCAGAGAGACCCAGTACTTC. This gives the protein CASSSTGTSGGDVRETQYF.

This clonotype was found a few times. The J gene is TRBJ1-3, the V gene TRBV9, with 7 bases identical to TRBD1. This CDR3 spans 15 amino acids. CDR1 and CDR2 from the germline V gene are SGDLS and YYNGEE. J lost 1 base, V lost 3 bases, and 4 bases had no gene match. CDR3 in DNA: TGTGCCAGCAGCGCTAAGACAGGGTCTGGAAACACCATATATTTT. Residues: CASSAKTGSGNTIYF.